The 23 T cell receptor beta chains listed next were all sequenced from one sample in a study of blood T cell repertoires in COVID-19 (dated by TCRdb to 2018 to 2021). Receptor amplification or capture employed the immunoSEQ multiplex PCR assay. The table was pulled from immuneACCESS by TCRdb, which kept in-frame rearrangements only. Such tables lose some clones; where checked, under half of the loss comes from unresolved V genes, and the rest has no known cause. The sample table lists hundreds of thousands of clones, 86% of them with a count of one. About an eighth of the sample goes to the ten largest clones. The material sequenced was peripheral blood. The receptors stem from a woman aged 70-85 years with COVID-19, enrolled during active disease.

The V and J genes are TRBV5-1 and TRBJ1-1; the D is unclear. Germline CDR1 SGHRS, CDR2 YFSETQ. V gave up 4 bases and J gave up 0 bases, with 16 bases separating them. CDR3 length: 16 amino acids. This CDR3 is CASSDRRVGMNTEAFF. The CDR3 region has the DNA TGCGCCAGCAGCGATCGGAGGGTAGGCATGAACACTGAAGCTTTCTTT.

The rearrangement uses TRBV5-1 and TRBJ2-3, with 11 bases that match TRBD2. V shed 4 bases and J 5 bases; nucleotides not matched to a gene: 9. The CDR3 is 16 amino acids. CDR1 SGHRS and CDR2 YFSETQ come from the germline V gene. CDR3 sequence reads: CASSDALAGAGDTQYF. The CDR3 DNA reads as TGCGCCAGCAGCGACGCACTAGCGGGGGCGGGAGATACGCAGTATTTT.

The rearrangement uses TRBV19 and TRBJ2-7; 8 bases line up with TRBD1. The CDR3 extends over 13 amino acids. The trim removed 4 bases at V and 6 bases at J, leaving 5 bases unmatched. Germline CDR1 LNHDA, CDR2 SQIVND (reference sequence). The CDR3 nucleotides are TGTGCCAGTAGTAGACAGGGGAGGCGCGAGCAGTACTTC. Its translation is CASSRQGRREQYF.

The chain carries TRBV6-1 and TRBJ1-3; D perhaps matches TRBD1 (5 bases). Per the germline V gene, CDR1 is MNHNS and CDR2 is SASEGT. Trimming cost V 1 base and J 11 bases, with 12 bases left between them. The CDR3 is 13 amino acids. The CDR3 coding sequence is TGTGCCAGCAGTGAAGTGCGGCAGGGTGCCATATATTTT. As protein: CASSEVRQGAIYF.

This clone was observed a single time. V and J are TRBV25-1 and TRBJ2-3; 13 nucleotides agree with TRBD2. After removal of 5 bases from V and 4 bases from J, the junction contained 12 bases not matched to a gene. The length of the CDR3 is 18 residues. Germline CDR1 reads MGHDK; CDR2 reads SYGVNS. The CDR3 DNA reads TGTGCCAGCAGTCCGCGGACTAGCGGGGGAAAGGTGTCAGATACGCAGTATTTT. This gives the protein CASSPRTSGGKVSDTQYF.

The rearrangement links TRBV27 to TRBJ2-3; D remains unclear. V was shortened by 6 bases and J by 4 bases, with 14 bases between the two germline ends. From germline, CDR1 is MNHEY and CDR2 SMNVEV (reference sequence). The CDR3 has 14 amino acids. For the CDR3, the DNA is TGTGCCAGCAGGATGCAGGAAAAGGCAGATACGCAGTATTTT. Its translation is CASRMQEKADTQYF.

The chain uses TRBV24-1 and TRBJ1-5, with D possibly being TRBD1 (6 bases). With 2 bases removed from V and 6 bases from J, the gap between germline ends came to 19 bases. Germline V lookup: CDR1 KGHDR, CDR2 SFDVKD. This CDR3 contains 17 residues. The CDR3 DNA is TGTGCCACCAGTGATTCAGGGGCAGGAGGAGTCGGTCAGCCCCAGCATTTT. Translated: CATSDSGAGGVGQPQHF.

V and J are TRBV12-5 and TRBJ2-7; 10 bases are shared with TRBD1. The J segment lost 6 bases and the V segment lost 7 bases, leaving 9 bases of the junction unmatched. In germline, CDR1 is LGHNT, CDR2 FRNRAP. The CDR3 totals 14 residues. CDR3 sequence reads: CASVLDRGRVEQYF. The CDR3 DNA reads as TGTGCTAGTGTTTTAGACAGGGGGCGTGTCGAGCAGTACTTC. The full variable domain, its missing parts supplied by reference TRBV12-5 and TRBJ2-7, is DARVTQTPRHKVTEMGQEVTMRCQPILGHNTVFWYRQTMMQGLELLAYFRNRAPLDDSGMPKDRFSAEMPDATLATLKIQPSEPRDSAVYFCASVLDRGRVEQYFGPGTRLTVT.

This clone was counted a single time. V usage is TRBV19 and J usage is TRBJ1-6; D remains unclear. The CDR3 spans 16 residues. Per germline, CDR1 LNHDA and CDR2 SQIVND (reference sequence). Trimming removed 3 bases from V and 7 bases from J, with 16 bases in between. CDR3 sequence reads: CASSIGRYQVNSPLHF. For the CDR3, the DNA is TGTGCCAGTAGTATCGGCAGGTACCAGGTGAATTCACCCCTCCACTTT.

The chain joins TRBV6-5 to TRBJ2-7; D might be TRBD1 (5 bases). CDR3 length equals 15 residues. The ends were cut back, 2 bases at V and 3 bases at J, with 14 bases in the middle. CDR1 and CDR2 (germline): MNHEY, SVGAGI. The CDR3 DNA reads TGTGCCAGCAGTTACGGCCAGGGTATAGTCTACGAGCAGTACTTC. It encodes CASSYGQGIVYEQYF.

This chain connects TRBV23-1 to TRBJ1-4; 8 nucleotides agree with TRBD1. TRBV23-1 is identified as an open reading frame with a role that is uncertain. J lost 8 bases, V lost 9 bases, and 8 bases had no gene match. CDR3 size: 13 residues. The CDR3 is CAREDRGKEKLFF. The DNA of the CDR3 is TGCGCCAGGGAAGACAGGGGAAAGGAAAAACTGTTTTTT.

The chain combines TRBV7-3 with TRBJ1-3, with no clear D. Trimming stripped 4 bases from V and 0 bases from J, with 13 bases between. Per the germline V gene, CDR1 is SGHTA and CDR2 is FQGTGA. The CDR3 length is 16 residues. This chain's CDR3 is CASSYGGPHSGNTIYF. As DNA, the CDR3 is TGTGCCAGCAGCTATGGCGGTCCCCACTCTGGAAACACCATATATTTT. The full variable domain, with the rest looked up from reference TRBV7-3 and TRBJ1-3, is GAGVSQTPSNKVTEKGKYVELRCDPISGHTALYWYRQSLGQGPEFLIYFQGTGAADDSGLPNDRFFAVRPEGSVSTLKIQRTERGDSAVYLCASSYGGPHSGNTIYFGEGSWLTVV.

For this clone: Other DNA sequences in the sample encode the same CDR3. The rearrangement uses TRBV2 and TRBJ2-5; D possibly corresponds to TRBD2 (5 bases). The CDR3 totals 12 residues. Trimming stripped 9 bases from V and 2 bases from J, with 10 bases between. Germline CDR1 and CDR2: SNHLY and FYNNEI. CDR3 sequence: CASGRGQETQYF. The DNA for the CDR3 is TGTGCCAGTGGCCGGGGACAAGAGACCCAGTACTTC.

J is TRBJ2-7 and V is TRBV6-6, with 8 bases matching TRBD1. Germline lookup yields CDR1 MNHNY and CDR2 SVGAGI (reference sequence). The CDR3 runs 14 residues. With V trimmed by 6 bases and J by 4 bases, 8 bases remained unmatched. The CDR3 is CASRGQESRYEQYF. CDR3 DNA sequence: TGTGCCAGCAGGGGACAGGAAAGTCGGTACGAGCAGTACTTC.

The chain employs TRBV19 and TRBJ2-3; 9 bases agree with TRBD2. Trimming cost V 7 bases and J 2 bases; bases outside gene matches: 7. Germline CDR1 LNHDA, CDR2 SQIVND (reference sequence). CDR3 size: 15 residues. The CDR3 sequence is CASTPAGGPTDTQYF. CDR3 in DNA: TGTGCCAGTACCCCAGCGGGGGGCCCCACAGATACGCAGTATTTT.

Written as DNA, the CDR3 is TGTGCCAGCAGTTCCCTTAACTCCGGGACATCTAATGGCTACACCTTC. Protein product: CASSSLNSGTSNGYTF. V gene TRBV6-5 combines with J gene TRBJ1-2; the D gene is possibly TRBD1 (6 bases). CDR1 is MNHEY and CDR2 is SVGAGI in the germline V gene. This CDR3 has 16 amino acids. Trimming left V 4 bases short and J 6 bases short, with 21 bases between.

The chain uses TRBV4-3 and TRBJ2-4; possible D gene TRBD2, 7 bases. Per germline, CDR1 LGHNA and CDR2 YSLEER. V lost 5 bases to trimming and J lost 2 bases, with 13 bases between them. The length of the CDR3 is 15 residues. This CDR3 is CASSMGRGSKNIQYF. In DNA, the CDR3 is TGCGCCAGCAGCATGGGGAGGGGGTCCAAAAACATTCAGTACTTC.

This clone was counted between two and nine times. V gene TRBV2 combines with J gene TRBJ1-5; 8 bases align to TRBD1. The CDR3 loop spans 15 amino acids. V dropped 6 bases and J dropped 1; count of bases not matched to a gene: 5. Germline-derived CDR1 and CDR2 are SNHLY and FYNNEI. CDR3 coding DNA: TGTGCCAGCAGCACAGGGGGATACAGCAATCAGCCCCAGCATTTT. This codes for CASSTGGYSNQPQHF.

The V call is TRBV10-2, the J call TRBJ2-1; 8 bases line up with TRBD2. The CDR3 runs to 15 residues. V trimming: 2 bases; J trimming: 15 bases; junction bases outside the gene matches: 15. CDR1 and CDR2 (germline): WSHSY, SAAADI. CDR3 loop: CASSEPRRSGETMFF. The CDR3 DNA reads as TGCGCCAGCAGTGAGCCACGACGTAGCGGGGAGACAATGTTCTTC.

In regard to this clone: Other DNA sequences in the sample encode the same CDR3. The CDR3 coding sequence is TGTGCCAGTAGTTTAATGAGCTCTGGAAACACCATATATTTT. Translated: CASSLMSSGNTIYF. This sequence joins TRBV19 and TRBJ1-3; D ambiguous. This CDR3 spans 14 amino acids. V lost 5 bases to trimming and J lost 0 bases, with 8 bases between them. Germline loops: CDR1 LNHDA, CDR2 SQIVND (reference sequence).

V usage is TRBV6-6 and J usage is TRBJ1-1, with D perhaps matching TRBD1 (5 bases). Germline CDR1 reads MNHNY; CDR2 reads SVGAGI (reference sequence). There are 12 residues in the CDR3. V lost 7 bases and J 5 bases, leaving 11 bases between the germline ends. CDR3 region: CASTIGETEAFF. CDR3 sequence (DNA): TGTGCCAGCACTATAGGGGAAACTGAAGCTTTCTTT.

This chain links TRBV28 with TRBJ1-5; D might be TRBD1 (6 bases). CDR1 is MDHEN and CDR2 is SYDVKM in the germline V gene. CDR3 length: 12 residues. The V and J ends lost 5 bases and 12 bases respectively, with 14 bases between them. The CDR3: CASSRGVGHQHF. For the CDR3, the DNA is TGTGCCAGCAGTAGGGGAGTGGGACACCAGCATTTT. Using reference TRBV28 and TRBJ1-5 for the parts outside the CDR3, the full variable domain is DVKVTQSSRYLVKRTGEKVFLECVQDMDHENMFWYRQDPGLGLRLIYFSYDVKMKEKGDIPEGYSVSREKKERFSLILESASTNQTSMYLCASSRGVGHQHFGDGTRLSIL.

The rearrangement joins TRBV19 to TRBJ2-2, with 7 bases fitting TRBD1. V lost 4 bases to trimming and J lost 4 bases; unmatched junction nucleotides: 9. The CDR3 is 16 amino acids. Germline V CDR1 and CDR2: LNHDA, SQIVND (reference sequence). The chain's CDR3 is CASSTKQGMSTGELFF. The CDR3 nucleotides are TGTGCCAGTAGTACAAAACAGGGGATGAGCACCGGGGAGCTGTTTTTT.